The 12 T cell receptor beta chains given below trace back to one sample, sequenced in a study of patients and donors after allogeneic stem cell transplantation. Via MiXCR, TCRdb re-called the RT-PCR reads, giving one row per CDR3 protein. The table lists about 2,000 distinct CDR3 sequences, 30% of them singletons. Sequenced material: blood, either unsorted or a sorted T cell fraction (not recorded which). These receptor sequences come from a human donor who was either an allogeneic HSCT recipient or a stem cell or donor lymphocyte infusion donor (not recorded which). It is not recorded whose cells these are; they may come from a transplant donor.

The V gene is TRBV6-5, the J gene TRBJ2-2; TRBD2 might be the D (7 bases). Trimming shortened V by 5 bases and J by 10 bases, and 11 bases separated the two germline ends. The CDR3 consists of 12 residues. Germline V gene sequence: CDR1 MNHEY, CDR2 SVGAGI. CDR3: CASSKGGSELFF. CDR3 bases: TGTGCCAGCAGTAAGGGGGGGTCGGAGCTGTTTTTT.

This clonotype was seen more than once but under ten times. The chain recombines TRBV10-3 with TRBJ1-2; no clear D gene. CDR1 and CDR2 from the germline V gene are ENHRY and SYGVKD. This CDR3 comprises 14 residues. V lost 0 bases, J lost 2 bases, and 7 bases lay in between. The CDR3 reads CAISESYGNYGYTF. The CDR3 DNA follows: TGTGCCATCAGTGAGTCATACGGAAACTATGGCTACACCTTC.

This rearrangement joins TRBV12-3 or TRBV12-4 to TRBJ1-1; D gene unclear. The V gene lost 8 bases and the J gene lost 0 bases, with 10 bases spanning the gap. This CDR3 is 13 amino acids long. CDR3 sequence (DNA): TGTGCCAGCCACCCTTCTTTGAACACTGAAGCTTTCTTT. It codes for CASHPSLNTEAFF.

By proportion, this clonotype is large. The chain links TRBV18 to TRBJ2-1; D ambiguous. The V end lost 8 bases, the J end lost 9 bases, and 11 bases lay between the germline ends. CDR1 and CDR2 (germline): KGHSH, LQKENI. The CDR3 has 11 amino acids. In DNA form, the CDR3 reads TGTGCCAGCGCCTTCGGCGGTGAGCAGTTCTTC. It yields the protein CASAFGGEQFF.

In its sample, this clonotype ranks as large. The chain links TRBV29-1 to TRBJ2-5; D unclear. The CDR3 is 12 residues long. V lost 3 bases, J lost 5 bases, and 10 bases lay in between. From germline, CDR1 is SQVTM and CDR2 ANQGSEA. The CDR3 sequence: CSVDGLRETQYF. CDR3 coding DNA: TGCAGCGTTGACGGGCTTCGGGAGACCCAGTACTTC. The full variable domain, in which reference TRBV29-1 and TRBJ2-5 provide the parts outside the CDR3, is SAVISQKPSRDICQRGTSLTIQCQVDSQVTMMFWYRQQPGQSLTLIATANQGSEATYESGFVIDKFPISRPNLTFSTLTVSNMSPEDSSIYLCSVDGLRETQYFGPGTRLLVL.

This clonotype qualifies as large. The chain links TRBV7-2 to TRBJ2-1, with D hard to call. V lost 0 bases and J 5 bases, leaving 8 bases between the germline ends. The germline V gene has CDR1 SGHTA and CDR2 FQGNSA. This CDR3 has 14 amino acids. DNA of the CDR3: TGTGCCAGCAGCTTAGCGGGGTGGAACAATGAGCAGTTCTTC. Protein sequence: CASSLAGWNNEQFF.

The chain links TRBV5-8 to TRBJ2-7; 7 bases fit TRBD2. V dropped 2 bases and J dropped 0; count of bases not matched to a gene: 11. The CDR3 length is 17 residues. Looked up from germline, CDR1 is SGHTS and CDR2 is YDEGEE. For the CDR3, the DNA is TGTGCCAGCAGCTTTAGAGCGGGACGCCGACACTCCTACGAGCAGTACTTC. This encodes CASSFRAGRRHSYEQYF.

The chain carries TRBV11-3 and TRBJ2-7; TRBD2 might be the D (6 bases). V was clipped by 5 bases and J by 5 bases, with 16 bases between them. The CDR3 is 14 amino acids. Germline CDR1 SGHNT, CDR2 YENEEA. The CDR3 is CASSLVEEGNEQYF. The CDR3, as DNA: TGTGCCAGCAGCCTTGTTGAGGAGGGAAACGAGCAGTACTTC.

The chain couples TRBV5-5 to TRBJ1-2, with TRBD1 as a possible D gene (6 bases). V was shortened by 0 bases and J by 2 bases, with 14 bases between the two germline ends. This CDR3 spans 16 amino acids. Germline V gives CDR1 SGHKS, CDR2 YYEKEE (reference sequence). CDR3 nucleotide sequence: TGTGCCAGCAGCTTGGATGGGGGGGCAGAGAACTATGGCTACACCTTC. Protein: CASSLDGGAENYGYTF.

This clonotype is labeled as large. This rearrangement joins TRBV11-3 to TRBJ2-6; D is undetermined. CDR1 and CDR2 from the germline V gene are SGHNT and YENEEA. This CDR3 region has 14 residues. V lost 8 bases and J lost 2, with 10 bases in between. DNA for the CDR3: TGTGCCAGCGAAAAGGGTGCTGGGGCCAACGTCCTGACTTTC. Its protein is CASEKGAGANVLTF.

A few counts support this clonotype. This chain links TRBV30 with TRBJ2-7; perhaps TRBD1 as D (6 bases). Trimming took 2 bases from V and 2 from J, leaving 7 bases between them. Looked up from germline, CDR1 is GTSNPN and CDR2 is SVGIG (reference sequence). There are 12 residues in the CDR3. CDR3 protein: CAWSRTAYEQYF. The CDR3, as DNA: TGTGCCTGGAGTCGGACAGCCTACGAGCAGTACTTC.

The genes are TRBV27 and TRBJ2-3; D is unclear. Germline lookup yields CDR1 MNHEY and CDR2 SMNVEV (reference sequence). Between the trimmed V and J ends, which lost 6 bases and 2 bases, there was a span of 9 bases. The CDR3 is 13 amino acids. The CDR3 sequence is CASRDLLTDTQYF. As DNA, the CDR3 is TGTGCCAGCAGAGATTTACTCACAGATACGCAGTATTTT.